This T cell receptor beta chain was identified in a study of blood T cells in healthy people across ages. Healthy individuals of Caucasian origin from Russia, aged roughly 6 to 95, served as donors. CDR3 length equals 17 residues. Germline values: CDR1 MNHNY, CDR2 SVGAGI (reference sequence). Then a second PCR, running roughly 7 to 11 cycles, was carried out with a sample-barcoded 5' primer and a J-beta primer mix. TCRdb fed the 5' RACE reads into MiXCR, producing one record per CDR3 protein. This sample has more than 700,000 distinct CDR3 sequences, with 40% to 65% found just once. This clonotype has a handful of counts.

Sequenced: blood. The receptor comes from a man older than 75 in good health. The chain carries TRBV6-6 and TRBJ2-7; possible D gene TRBD2, 6 bases. The J call is in doubt because the DNA end fits TRBJ2-5 better. DNA of the CDR3: TGTGCCAGCAGTTACTCCGTATCCGGGACTTTTCAAGAGACCCAGTACTTC. The encoded protein is CASSYSVSGTFQETQYF.